This T cell receptor (beta chain) was identified in a study of blood T cell repertoires in COVID-19 (dated by TCRdb to 2019 to 2021). Regarding the complete study: Samples from collaborators originated in the United States, Italy and Spain and spanned both the acute and convalescent phases of COVID-19. The material from the prospective study consisted of cDNA or gDNA derived from T cells, B-cell-depleted T cells, or PBMCs. Deeply sampled blood TCRbeta repertoires from subjects exposed to, actively infected with, or recovered from COVID-19 were included in the dataset. The repertoires were released in a freely available public database intended as a resource for research on the immune response to SARS-CoV-2. The samples were drawn from the first 160 participants of the ongoing ImmuneRACE study and from 950 to 1,500 subjects provided by 6 global collaborators. Sample metadata almost always included a de-identified subject ID, COVID-19 status, age in years and sex. Where available, HLA class I and class II types were taken from metadata supplied by the sample provider and were not determined by assay-based typing.

Regarding this clone: It lacks a known antigen. Base qualities were left out, and no much larger clone turns up one base away.

The germline V gene yields ENHRY for CDR1 and SYGVKD for CDR2. V lost 5 bases and J lost 3 bases, and the count of bases not matched to a germline gene is 2. Including the terminal cysteine and phenylalanine, the CDR3 comprises 13 residues. Only the CDR3 portion is preserved as DNA: 39 bases, with reading frame beginning at the first base. TCRbeta CDR3 regions were amplified from genomic DNA by means of the immunoSEQ Assay, a bias-controlled multiplex PCR. Under the source paper's analysis protocol: Within the assay, amplification of reference gene primers was used to estimate how many nucleated cells each sample contained. Sequence reads were collapsed and filtered to measure the absolute abundance of every unique TCRbeta CDR3 rearrangement. For each sample, productive Simpson clonality was calculated as the square root of Simpson's diversity index across productive rearrangements. Imported from immuneACCESS, the table was reduced by TCRdb to in-frame sequences with V and J called. These copies leave out some clones; in studies compared against another copy, an unresolved V gene accounts for under half, and the cause of the remainder is not known. V and J calls and clone size are given by that table; D and trimming were obtained from the DNA. The sample table records 200,000 or so clones; 82% of these occur just once. The top ten constitute 6.5% to 7% of the sample.

The collaborating institutions used their own protocols to collect whole blood in K2EDTA tubes. For TCRbeta analysis, collaborator samples were shipped as frozen whole blood, as isolated PBMCs, or as DNA extracted from either sample type. Here is what the overall study found, with its caveats: Clinical and demographic metadata were provided uncurated, with the amount varying by source and participant.

Sequencing was carried out using peripheral blood. This sequence uses TRBV10-3 and TRBJ1-1, with 8 central nucleotides matching TRBD1. The receptor comes from a human donor with acute or convalescent COVID-19. The donor label of this sample is uncertain. CDR3 reads: CAISTGGDTEAFF. The DNA sequence is TGTGCCATCAGTACAGGGGGGGACACTGAAGCTTTCTTT.